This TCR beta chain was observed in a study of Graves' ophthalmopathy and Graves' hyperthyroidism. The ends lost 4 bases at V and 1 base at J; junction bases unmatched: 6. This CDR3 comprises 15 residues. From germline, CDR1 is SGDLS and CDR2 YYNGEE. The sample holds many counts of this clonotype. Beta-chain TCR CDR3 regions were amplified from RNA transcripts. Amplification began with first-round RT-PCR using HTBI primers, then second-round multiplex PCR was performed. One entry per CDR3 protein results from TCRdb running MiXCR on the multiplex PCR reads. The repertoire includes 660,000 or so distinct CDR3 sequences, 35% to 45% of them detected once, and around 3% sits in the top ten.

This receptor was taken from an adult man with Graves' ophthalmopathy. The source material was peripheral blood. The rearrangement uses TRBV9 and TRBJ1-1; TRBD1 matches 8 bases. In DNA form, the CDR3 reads TGTGCCAGCAGCCCAGCCCAGGGGGCGAACACTGAAGCTTTCTTT. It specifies CASSPAQGANTEAFF.